This TCR beta chain was retrieved from a study of shared clonotypes between healthy human individuals. Turning to the study itself: Two female and a few male donors aged 18 to 49 were enrolled. Three plates were used per donor for CD4 naive, three for CD4 memory, two for CD8 naive and one for CD8 memory. Overall study findings and caveats: The study found roughly 5% of naive CD4 clonotypes shared across several donors.

CD45RO-negative, CCR7-selected cells formed the naive CD8 fraction, which excluded terminally differentiated effector memory CD45RA+ cells. About this clone itself: Its antigen is not identified.

The CDR3 contains 14 residues. Germline V lookup: CDR1 MNHEY, CDR2 SMNVEV (reference sequence). The J segment lost 7 bases and the V segment lost 5 bases, leaving 6 bases of the junction unmatched. Across several immunoSEQ plates, the genomic DNA of each subset was split evenly. Clones were read by immunoSEQ multiplex PCR, and TCRdb kept only the in-frame ones, dropping some. The sample includes about 2.1 million clones, roughly 91% of them seen just once. The specimen was naive CD8+ T cells from PBMCs. The origin of this receptor is a man aged 18 to 30 in good health. Some clones in this sample may be carry-over from other donors' samples. The rearrangement joins TRBV27 to TRBJ1-4, with 8 bases fitting TRBD1. This CDR3 reads CASSTRGLLEKLFF. The CDR3 DNA is TGTGCCAGCAGTACCAGGGGGCTTCTTGAAAAACTGTTTTTT.